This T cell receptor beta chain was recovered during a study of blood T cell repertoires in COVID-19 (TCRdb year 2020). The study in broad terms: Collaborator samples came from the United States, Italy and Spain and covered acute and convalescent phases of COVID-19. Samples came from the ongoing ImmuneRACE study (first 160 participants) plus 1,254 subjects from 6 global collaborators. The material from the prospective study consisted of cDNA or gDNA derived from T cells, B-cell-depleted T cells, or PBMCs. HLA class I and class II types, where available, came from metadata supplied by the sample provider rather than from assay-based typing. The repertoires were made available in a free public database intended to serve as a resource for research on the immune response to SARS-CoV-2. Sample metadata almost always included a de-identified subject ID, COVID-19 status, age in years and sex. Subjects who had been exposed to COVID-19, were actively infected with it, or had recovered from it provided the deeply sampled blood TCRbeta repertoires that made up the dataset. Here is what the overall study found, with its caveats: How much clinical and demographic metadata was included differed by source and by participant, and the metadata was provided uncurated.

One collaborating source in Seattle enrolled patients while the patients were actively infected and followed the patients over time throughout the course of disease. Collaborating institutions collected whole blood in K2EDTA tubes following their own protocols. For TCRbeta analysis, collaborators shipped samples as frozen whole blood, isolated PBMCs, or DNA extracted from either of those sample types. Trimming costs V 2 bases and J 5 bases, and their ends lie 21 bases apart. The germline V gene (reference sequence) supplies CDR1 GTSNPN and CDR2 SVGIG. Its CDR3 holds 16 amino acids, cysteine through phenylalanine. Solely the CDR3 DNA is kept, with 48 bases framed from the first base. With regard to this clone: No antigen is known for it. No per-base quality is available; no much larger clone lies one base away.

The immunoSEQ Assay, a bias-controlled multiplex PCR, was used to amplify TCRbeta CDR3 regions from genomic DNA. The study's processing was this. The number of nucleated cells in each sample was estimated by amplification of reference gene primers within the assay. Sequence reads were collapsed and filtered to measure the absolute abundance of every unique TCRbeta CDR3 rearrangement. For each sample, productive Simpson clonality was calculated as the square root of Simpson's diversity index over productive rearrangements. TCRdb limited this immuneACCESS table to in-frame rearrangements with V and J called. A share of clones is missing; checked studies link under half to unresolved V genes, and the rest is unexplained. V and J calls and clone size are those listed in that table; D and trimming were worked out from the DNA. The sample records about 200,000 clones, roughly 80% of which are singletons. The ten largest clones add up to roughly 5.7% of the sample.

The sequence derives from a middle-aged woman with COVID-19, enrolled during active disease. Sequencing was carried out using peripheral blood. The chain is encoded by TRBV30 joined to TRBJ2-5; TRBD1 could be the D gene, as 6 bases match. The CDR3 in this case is CAWSPQGTGRRETQYF. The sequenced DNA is TGTGCCTGGAGTCCCCAGGGAACAGGGCGGCGGGAGACCCAGTACTTC.